Here is one T cell receptor (beta chain) with its context. This clone occurred a few times. This receptor's antigen is unknown. One base away there is no much larger clone; base qualities are not given. From each donor, a single peripheral blood sample of 100 to 150 mL on average was drawn into heparinised tubes. Naive, central memory, regulatory and stem cell-like memory CD4+ T cells were sorted on a BD FACSAria II using a panel including CD45RO, CCR7, CD25, CD127, CD95 and CD27. All sorted populations exceeded 95% purity. PBMCs were separated immediately by Lymphoprep density gradient centrifugation and were stained directly, without being cultured. So that batch effects would be minimized, each experiment stained and sorted samples in pairs, pairing one healthy donor with one patient. Trimming takes 4 bases off V and 7 bases off J; junction bases not matched to a gene: 7. The CDR3 covers 14 residues, taking in both the cysteine and the phenylalanine. The retained sequence is limited to the CDR3, 42 bases, with the frame set at the first base. CDR1 and CDR2, per the germline V gene, are ENHRY and SYGVKD.

This sample is part of a study of beta chain features in type 1 diabetes (dated by TCRdb to 2016 to 2018). Study-wide context: No differences in mean age, gender distribution, total cell number or subset yield were found between patients and healthy donors. A total of about 110,000,000 sorted cells were examined across all samples, and a strong correlation was observed between cell number per subset and RNA yield. In the study, recently diagnosed type 1 diabetes patients and matched healthy donors were compared on the TCRB repertoires of their sorted circulating CD4+ T cell subsets. Regulatory and stem cell-like memory subsets were obtained from only 8 patients and roughly 8 healthy donors, while naive and central memory subsets were obtained from all 30 or so donors.

Here is what the overall study found, with its caveats: Because cDNA rather than genomic DNA was sequenced, highly expressing activated cells could have been over-represented, although no difference in activation and CD3 levels was found between groups. Shorter templates might be favored by PCR, yet because patient and control samples were amplified and corrected together, any such skew would affect both groups equally. Because the HLA sub-analyses included only small numbers of individuals, any influence of HLA type on TCRB rearrangement was left unresolved. Naive, central memory and regulatory TCRB repertoires appeared more similar among patients than among healthy donors. In all four CD4+ subsets, TCRB CDR3 length was moderately but significantly shorter in type 1 diabetes patients. At VDJ recombination sites, patients with type 1 diabetes made fewer insertions and deleted more nucleotides, a pattern implying thymic rearrangement abnormalities.

All of the isolated RNA was reverse transcribed with the High Capacity cDNA Reverse Transcription Kit, so expressed TCRB transcripts were sequenced. Naive, central memory and regulatory T cell samples underwent deep immunoSEQ sequencing, averaging around 3.9 million total reads per sample. Sorted cells were lysed in RLT buffer and RNA was extracted with DNase-treated RNeasy Micro or Mini kits, depending on cell number. Each cell subset was processed on its own to prevent cross-contamination, while patient and healthy donor samples were processed together. The immunoSEQ multiplex PCR was used to amplify TCRB sequences from cDNA, yielding 87-bp fragments that span the CDR3 region. Amplicons were sequenced on the Illumina HiSeq platform. The original pipeline was this. PCR bias was computationally corrected using synthetic template baselines, reads within Hamming distance 2 were collapsed, and singletons that could not be merged were discarded. Reads were aligned against IMGT to assign V, D and J genes, CDR3 length and insertions or deletions at six rearrangement sites. Within each subset, clonotype counts were normalized to the number of sorted cells before true diversity and Gini coefficients were calculated with the tcR R package. The overlap coefficient, calculated on TCRB nucleotide sequences, was used to quantify repertoire sharing. As a proxy for the pre-selection repertoire, out-of-frame TCRB sequences from naive cells were analyzed. TCRdb took this table from immuneACCESS and kept in-frame rearrangements with V and J called. Such tables lack part of the clones; where checked against another copy, unresolved V genes explain under half of the gap, and the rest is unexplained. V and J calls and clone size are as listed in that table; D and trimming were resolved from the DNA. In this sample the table shows hundreds of thousands of clones, over 11% of which occur a single time. Clones ranked in the top ten supply roughly 0.038% of the sample.

This receptor was identified in a man younger than 40 in good health. This chain joins TRBV10-3 to TRBJ2-1; 7 nucleotides in the junction match TRBD2. Sequenced sample: naive CD4+ T cells from blood. The label giving this sample's cell subset or site can be read as: true naive CD4+ T cells. The CDR3 reads CAISASISGNEQFF. Read as DNA, the sequence is TGTGCCATCAGTGCTTCAATTAGCGGGAATGAGCAGTTCTTC.